This T cell receptor (beta chain) derives from a study of identical twins. Study results and limitations: Conclusions rested on cross-sectional statistics rather than following the same donors. Twins shared beta out-of-frame sequences in excess, but this excess was weaker. Out-of-frame alpha sequences common to twins were enriched for low generation probability.

All donors were healthy, and all were Caucasian. Germline-derived CDR1 and CDR2 are SGHRS and YFSETQ. CDR3 length: 13 residues. V was trimmed by 5 bases and J by 2 bases, leaving 7 bases between them. TCRdb re-called the 5' RACE reads through MiXCR, storing one row per CDR3 protein. The sample contains roughly 1,500,000 distinct CDR3 sequences, around a third of which appear only once. On this clonotype itself: The antigen remains unidentified.

Sequenced sample: cord blood. The genes are TRBV5-1 and TRBJ2-2; possibly TRBD2 for D (5 bases). This TCR came from a newborn girl in good health. The CDR3 loop reads CASRDLNTGELFF. The CDR3 nucleotides read TGCGCCAGCAGGGACTTAAACACCGGGGAGCTGTTTTTT.